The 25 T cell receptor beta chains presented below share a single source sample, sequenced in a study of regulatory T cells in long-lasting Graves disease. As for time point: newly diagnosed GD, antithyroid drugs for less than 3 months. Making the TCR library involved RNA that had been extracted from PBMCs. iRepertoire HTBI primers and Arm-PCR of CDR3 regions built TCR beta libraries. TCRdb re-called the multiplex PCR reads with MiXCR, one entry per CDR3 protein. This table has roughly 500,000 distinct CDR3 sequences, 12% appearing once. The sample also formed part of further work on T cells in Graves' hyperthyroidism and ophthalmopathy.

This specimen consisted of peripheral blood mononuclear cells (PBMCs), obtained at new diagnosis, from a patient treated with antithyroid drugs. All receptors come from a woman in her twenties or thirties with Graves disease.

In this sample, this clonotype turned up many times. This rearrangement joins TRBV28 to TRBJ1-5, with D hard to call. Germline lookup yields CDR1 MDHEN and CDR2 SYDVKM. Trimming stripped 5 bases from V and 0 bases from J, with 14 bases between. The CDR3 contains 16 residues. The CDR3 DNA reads TGTGCCAGCAGTACTGACCGGAGCCTTAGCAATCAGCCCCAGCATTTT. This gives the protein CASSTDRSLSNQPQHF. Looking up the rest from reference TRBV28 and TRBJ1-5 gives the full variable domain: DVKVTQSSRYLVKRTGEKVFLECVQDMDHENMFWYRQDPGLGLRLIYFSYDVKMKEKGDIPEGYSVSREKKERFSLILESASTNQTSMYLCASSTDRSLSNQPQHFGDGTRLSIL.

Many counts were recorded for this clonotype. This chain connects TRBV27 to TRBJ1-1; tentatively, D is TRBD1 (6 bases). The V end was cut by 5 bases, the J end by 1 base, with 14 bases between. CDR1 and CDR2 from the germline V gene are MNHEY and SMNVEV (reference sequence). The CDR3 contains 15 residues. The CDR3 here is CASSHGQPGNTEAFF. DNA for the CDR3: TGTGCCAGCAGTCATGGACAGCCCGGGAACACTGAAGCTTTCTTT.

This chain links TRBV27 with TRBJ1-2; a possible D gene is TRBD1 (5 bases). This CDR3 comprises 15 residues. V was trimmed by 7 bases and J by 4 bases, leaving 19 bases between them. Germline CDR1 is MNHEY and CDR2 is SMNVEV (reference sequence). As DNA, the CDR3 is TGTGCCAGCATGGGATTAAGGGGACCGCCCTATGGCTACACCTTC. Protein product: CASMGLRGPPYGYTF.

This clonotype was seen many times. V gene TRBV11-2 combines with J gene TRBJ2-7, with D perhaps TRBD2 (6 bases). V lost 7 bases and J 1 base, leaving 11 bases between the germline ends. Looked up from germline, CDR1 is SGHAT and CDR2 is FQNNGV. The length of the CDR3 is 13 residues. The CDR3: CASTLGGSYEQYF. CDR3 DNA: TGTGCCAGCACTTTGGGGGGTTCCTACGAGCAGTACTTC.

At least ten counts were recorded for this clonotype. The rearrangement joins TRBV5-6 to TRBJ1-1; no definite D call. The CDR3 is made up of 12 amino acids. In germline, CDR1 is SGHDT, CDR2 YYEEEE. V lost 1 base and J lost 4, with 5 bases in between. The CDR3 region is CASSLLFTEAFF. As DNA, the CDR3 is TGTGCCAGCAGCTTGTTGTTCACTGAAGCTTTCTTT.

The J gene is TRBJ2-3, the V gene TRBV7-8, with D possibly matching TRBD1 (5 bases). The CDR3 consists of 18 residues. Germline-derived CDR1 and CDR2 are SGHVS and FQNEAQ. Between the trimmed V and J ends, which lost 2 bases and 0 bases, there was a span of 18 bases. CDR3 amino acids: CASSLRGFGQPSTDTQYF. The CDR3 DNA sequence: TGTGCCAGCAGCTTAAGGGGTTTTGGGCAACCGAGCACAGATACGCAGTATTTT.

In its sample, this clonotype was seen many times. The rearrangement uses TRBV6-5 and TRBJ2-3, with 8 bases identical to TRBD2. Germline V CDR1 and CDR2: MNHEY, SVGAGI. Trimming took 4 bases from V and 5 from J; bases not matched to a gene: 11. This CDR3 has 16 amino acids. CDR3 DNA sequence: TGTGCCAGCAGTTCTCGCGGGAGGAACGGGGTAGATACGCAGTATTTT. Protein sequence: CASSSRGRNGVDTQYF.

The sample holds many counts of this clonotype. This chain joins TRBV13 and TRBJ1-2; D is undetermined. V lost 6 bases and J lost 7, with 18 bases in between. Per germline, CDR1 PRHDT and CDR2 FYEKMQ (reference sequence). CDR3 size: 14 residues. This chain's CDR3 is CASSSGRNLGGYTF. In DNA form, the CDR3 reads TGTGCCAGCAGTTCAGGACGGAACTTGGGTGGCTACACCTTC. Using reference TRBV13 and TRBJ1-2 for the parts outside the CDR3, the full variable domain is AAGVIQSPRHLIKEKRETATLKCYPIPRHDTVYWYQQGPGQDPQFLISFYEKMQSDKGSIPDRFSAQQFSDYHSELNMSSLELGDSALYFCASSSGRNLGGYTFGSGTRLTVV.

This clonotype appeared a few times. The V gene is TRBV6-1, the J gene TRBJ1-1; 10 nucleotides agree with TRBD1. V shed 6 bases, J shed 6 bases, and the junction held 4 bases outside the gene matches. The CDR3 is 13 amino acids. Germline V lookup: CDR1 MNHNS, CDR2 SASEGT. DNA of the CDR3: TGTGCCAGCAGACGACAGGGGGCTGCTGAAGCTTTCTTT. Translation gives CASRRQGAAEAFF.

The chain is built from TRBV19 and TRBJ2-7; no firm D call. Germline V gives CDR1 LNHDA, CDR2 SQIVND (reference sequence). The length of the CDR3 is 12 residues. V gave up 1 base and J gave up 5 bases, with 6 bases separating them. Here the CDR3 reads CASSIGGDEQYF. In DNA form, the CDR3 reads TGTGCCAGTAGTATAGGTGGCGACGAGCAGTACTTC. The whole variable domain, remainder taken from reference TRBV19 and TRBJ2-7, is DGGITQSPKYLFRKEGQNVTLSCEQNLNHDAMYWYRQDPGQGLRLIYYSQIVNDFQKGDIAEGYSVSREKKESFPLTVTSAQKNPTAFYLCASSIGGDEQYFGPGTRLTVT.

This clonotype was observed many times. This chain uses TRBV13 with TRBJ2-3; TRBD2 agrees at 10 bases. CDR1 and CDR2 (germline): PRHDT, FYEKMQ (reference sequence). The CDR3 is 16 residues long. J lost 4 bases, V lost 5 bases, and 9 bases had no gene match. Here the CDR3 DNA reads TGTGCCAGCAGCGAAGAAGCGGGAGGGGCTGCAGATACGCAGTATTTT. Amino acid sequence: CASSEEAGGAADTQYF.

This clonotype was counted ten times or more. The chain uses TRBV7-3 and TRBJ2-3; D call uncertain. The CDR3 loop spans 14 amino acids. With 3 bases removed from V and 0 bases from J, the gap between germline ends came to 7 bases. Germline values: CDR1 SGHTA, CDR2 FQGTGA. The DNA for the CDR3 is TGTGCCAGCAGCTTCAGTTCCAGCACAGATACGCAGTATTTT. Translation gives CASSFSSSTDTQYF.

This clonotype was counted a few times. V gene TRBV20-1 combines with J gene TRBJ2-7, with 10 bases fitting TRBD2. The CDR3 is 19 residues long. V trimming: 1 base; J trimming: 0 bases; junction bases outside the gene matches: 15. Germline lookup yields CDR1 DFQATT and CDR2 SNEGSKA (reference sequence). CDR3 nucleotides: TGCAGTGCTAGAGGGGGACTAGCGCGATGGGGCCCGAGCTCCTACGAGCAGTACTTC. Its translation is CSARGGLARWGPSSYEQYF.

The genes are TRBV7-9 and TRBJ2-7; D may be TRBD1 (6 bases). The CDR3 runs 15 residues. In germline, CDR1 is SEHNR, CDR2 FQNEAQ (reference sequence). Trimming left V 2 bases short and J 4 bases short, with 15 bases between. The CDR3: CASSLTSGQIYEQYF. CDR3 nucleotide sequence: TGTGCCAGCAGCTTAACATCAGGACAGATATACGAGCAGTACTTC.

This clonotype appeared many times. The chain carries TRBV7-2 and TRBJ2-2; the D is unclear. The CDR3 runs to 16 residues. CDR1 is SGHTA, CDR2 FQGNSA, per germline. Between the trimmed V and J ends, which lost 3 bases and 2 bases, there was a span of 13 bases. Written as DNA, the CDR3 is TGTGCCAGCAGCTTGCGATCGGCACAAAACACCGGGGAGCTGTTTTTT. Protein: CASSLRSAQNTGELFF.

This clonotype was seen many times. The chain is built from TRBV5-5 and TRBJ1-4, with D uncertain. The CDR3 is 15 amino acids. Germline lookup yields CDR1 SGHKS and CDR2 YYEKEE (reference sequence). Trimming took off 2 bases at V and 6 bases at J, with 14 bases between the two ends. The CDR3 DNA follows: TGTGCCAGCAGCTTCTTAATGGGGAAGTATGAAAAACTGTTTTTT. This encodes CASSFLMGKYEKLFF.

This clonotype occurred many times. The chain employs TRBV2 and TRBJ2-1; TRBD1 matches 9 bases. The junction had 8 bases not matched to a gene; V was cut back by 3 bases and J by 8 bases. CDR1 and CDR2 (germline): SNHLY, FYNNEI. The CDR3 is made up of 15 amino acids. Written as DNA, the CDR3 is TGTGCCAGCAGTGATTTTCGTACAGGGGGCTATGAGCAGTTCTTC. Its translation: CASSDFRTGGYEQFF.

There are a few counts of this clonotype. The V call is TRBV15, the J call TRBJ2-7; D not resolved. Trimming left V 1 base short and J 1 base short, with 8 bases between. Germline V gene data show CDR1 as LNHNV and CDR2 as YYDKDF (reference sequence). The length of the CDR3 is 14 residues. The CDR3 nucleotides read TGTGCCACCAGCAGAGTCTGGGGATCCTACGAGCAGTACTTC. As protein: CATSRVWGSYEQYF.

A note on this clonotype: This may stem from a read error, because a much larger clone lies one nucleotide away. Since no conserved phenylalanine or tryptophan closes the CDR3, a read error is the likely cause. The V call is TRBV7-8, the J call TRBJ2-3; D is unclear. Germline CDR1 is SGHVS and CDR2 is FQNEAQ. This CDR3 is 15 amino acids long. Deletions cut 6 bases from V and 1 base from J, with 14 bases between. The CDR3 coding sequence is TGTGCCAGCAGTGGAAGGGCGTTGGGCACAGATACGCAGTATGTT. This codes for CASSGRALGTDTQYV.

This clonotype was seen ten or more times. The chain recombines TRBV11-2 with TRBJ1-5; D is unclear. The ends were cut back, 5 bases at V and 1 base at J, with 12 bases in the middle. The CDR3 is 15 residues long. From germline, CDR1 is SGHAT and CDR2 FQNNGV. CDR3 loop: CASSPLMGSNQPQHF. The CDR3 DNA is TGTGCCAGCAGCCCCCTTATGGGGAGCAATCAGCCCCAGCATTTT.

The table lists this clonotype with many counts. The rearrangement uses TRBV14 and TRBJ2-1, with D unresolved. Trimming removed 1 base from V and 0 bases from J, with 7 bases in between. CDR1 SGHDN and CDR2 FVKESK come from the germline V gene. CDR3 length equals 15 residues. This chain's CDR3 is CASSQGAYSYNEQFF. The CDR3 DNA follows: TGTGCCAGCAGCCAAGGGGCGTACTCCTACAATGAGCAGTTCTTC.

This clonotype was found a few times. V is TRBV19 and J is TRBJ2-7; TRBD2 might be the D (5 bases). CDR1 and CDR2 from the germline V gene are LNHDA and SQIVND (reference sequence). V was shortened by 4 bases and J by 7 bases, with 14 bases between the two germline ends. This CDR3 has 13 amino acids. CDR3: CASSNRPTGEQYF. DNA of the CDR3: TGTGCCAGTAGTAACCGCCCGACGGGGGAGCAGTACTTC.

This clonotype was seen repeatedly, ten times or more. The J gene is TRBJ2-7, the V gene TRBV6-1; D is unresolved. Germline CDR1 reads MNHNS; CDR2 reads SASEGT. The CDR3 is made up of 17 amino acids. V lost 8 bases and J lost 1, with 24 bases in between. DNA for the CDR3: TGTGCCAGCCACAAAAGCAGGAGACCCGGGCGATCCTACGAGCAGTACTTC. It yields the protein CASHKSRRPGRSYEQYF.

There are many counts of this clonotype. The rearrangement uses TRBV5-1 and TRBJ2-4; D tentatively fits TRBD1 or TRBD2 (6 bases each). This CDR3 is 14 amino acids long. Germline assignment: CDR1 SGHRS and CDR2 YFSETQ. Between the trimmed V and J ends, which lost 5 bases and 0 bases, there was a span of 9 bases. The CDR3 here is CASSGGLAKNIQYF. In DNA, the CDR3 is TGCGCCAGCAGTGGGGGGCTAGCCAAAAACATTCAGTACTTC.

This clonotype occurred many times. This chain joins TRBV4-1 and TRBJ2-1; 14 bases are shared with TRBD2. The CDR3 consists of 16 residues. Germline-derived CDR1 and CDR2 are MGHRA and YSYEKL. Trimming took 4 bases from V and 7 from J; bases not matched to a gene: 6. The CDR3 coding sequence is TGCGCCAGCAGCCTAGGGACTAGCGGGAGAGGGAATGAGCAGTTCTTC. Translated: CASSLGTSGRGNEQFF.